This T cell receptor (beta chain) was captured by sequencing in a study of Ad26.COV2.S vaccination and SARS-CoV-2 variants. Study results and limitations: Non-spike TCR breadth showed similarity between vaccine and placebo recipients. Total T cell responses, in the TCR breadth and depth analyses, may have been underestimated.

The method was immunoSEQ multiplex PCR; TCRdb's version includes in-frame clones alone and lacks a portion of them. The sample records around 94,000 clones, around 82% being singletons. This clone was seen only a few times. Its antigen is still unknown. Trimming removed 1 base from V and 2 bases from J, with 12 bases in between. The CDR3 totals 16 residues. Germline V gene sequence: CDR1 SGHRS, CDR2 YFSETQ. The gene calls are TRBV5-1 and TRBJ2-2, with TRBD2 as a possible D gene (7 bases). The origin of this receptor is a human donor who had recovered from COVID-19. Sequencing was performed on peripheral blood, taken after recovery from COVID-19. The chain's CDR3 is CASSLRAGHNTGELFF. As DNA, the CDR3 is TGCGCCAGCAGCTTGCGAGCGGGACACAACACCGGGGAGCTGTTTTTT. The variable domain in full, with the rest retrieved from reference TRBV5-1 and TRBJ2-2, is KAGVTQTPRYLIKTRGQQVTLSCSPISGHRSVSWYQQTPGQGLQFLFEYFSETQRNKGNFPGRFSGRQFSNSRSEMNVSTLELGDSALYLCASSLRAGHNTGELFFGEGSRLTVL.